This T cell receptor (beta chain) emerged from a study of metastatic and nonmetastatic thyroid tumors. Whole-study context: For malignant and benign thyroid patients, tumor or nodule tissue and blood were the sources whose repertoires were compared. Study-level results: Significantly greater TCR beta diversity was reportedly found in malignant thyroid tumors than in benign nodules (in blood and tumor).

Thyroid surgery took place with no prior treatment in any patient. Per the germline V gene, CDR1 is DFQATT and CDR2 is SNEGSKA (reference sequence). There are 14 residues in the CDR3. Trimming left V 5 bases short and J 0 bases short, with 12 bases between. This clone was found many times. The antigen is undetermined. Source study methods: The authors used CDR3 differences across clinicopathological groups to build a distant-metastasis classifier for papillary thyroid cancer. Using MiXCR, TCRdb re-called clones from the PCR reads. It is TCRdb's table, rather than the study itself, that gives the V and J calls and clone size. The table shows under 95,000 clones, with 12% occurring only once.

This clonotype was obtained from a female donor with papillary thyroid cancer or a benign thyroid nodule (not recorded which). Some clones in this sample may be carry-over from other donors' samples. Sequenced input: blood. V usage is TRBV20-1 and J usage is TRBJ2-3, with no clear D. The CDR3 DNA is TGCAGTGCTCCCCCTTTTCGGAGCACAGATACGCAGTATTTT. This codes for CSAPPFRSTDTQYF.